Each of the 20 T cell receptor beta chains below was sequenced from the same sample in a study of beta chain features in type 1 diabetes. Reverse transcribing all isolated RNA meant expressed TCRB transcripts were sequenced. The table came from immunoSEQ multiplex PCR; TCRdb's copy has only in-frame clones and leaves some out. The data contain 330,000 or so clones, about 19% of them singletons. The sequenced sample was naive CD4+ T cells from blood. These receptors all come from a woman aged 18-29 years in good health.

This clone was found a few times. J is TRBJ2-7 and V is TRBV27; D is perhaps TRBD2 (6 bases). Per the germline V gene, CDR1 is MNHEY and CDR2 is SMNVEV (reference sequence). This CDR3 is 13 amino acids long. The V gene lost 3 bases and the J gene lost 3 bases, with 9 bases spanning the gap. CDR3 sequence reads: CASSLRDHYEQYF. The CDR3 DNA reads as TGTGCCAGCAGTTTGCGGGACCACTACGAGCAGTACTTC.

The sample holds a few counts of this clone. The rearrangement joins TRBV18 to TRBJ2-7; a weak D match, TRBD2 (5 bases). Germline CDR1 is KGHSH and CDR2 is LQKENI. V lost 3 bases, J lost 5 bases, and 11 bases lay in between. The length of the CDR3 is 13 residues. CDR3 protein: CASSPSTSHEQYF. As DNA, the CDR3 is TGTGCCAGCTCACCCTCTACTAGTCACGAGCAGTACTTC.

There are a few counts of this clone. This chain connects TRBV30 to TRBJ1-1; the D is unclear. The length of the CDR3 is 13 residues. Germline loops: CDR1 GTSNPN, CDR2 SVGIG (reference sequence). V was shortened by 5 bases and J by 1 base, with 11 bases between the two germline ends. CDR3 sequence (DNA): TGTGCCTGGTCTCGCCTGAGGAACACTGAAGCTTTCTTT. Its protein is CAWSRLRNTEAFF.

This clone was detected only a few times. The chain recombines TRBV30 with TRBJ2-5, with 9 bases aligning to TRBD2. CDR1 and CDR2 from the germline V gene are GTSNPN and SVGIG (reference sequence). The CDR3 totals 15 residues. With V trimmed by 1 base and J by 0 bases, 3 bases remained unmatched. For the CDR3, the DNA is TGTGCCTGGAGTGCCGGGACTAGCTACCAAGAGACCCAGTACTTC. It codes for CAWSAGTSYQETQYF.

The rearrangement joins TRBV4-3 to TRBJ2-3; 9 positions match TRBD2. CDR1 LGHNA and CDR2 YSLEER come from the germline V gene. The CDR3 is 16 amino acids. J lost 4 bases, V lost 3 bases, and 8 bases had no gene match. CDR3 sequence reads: CASSHRGSSGADTQYF. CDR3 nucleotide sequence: TGCGCCAGCAGCCATAGAGGGTCTAGCGGGGCAGATACGCAGTATTTT.

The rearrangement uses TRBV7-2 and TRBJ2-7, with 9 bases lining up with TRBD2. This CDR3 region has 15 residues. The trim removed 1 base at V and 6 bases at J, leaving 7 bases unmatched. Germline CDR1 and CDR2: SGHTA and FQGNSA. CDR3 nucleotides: TGTGCCAGCAGCTTAGAGCGCCTAGCGGGGTTCGAGCAGTACTTC. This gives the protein CASSLERLAGFEQYF.

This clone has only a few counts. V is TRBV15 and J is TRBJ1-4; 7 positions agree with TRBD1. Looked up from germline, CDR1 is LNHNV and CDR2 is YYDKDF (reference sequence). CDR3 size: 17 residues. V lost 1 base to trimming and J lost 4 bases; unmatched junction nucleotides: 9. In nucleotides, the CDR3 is TGTGCCACCAGCAGAGCGACAGGGACGGGCCTTAATGAAAAACTGTTTTTT. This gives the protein CATSRATGTGLNEKLFF.

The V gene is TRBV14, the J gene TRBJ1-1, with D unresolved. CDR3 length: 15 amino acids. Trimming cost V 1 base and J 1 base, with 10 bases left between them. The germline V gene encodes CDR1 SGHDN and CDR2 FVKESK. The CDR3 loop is CASSQARLTNTEAFF. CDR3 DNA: TGTGCCAGCAGCCAAGCGAGGTTGACGAACACTGAAGCTTTCTTT.

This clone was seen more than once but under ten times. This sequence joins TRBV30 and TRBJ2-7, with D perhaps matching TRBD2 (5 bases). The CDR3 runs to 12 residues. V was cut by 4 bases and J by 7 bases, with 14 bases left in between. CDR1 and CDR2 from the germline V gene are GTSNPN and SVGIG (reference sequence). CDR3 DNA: TGTGCCTGGAAAGAACTTACGGGAGAGCAGTACTTC. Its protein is CAWKELTGEQYF.

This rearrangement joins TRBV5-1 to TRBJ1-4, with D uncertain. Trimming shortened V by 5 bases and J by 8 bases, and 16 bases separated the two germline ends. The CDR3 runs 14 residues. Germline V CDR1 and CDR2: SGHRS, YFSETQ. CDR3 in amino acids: CASRSLEEGEKLFF. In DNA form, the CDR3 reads TGCGCCAGCAGGTCCTTGGAGGAAGGGGAAAAACTGTTTTTT.

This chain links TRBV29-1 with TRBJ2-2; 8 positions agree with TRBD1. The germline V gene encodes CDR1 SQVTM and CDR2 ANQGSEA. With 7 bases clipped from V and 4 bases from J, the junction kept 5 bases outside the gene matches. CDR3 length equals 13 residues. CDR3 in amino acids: CSADRATTGELFF. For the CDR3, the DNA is TGCAGCGCGGACAGGGCAACCACCGGGGAGCTGTTTTTT.

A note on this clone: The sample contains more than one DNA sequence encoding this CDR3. CDR3 residues: CASSFGGVNQPQHF. The DNA of the CDR3 is TGTGCCAGCAGCTTCGGGGGGGTCAATCAGCCCCAGCATTTT. The V gene is TRBV5-6, the J gene TRBJ1-5; a weak D match, TRBD1 (5 bases). CDR1 and CDR2 from the germline V gene are SGHDT and YYEEEE. This CDR3 is 14 amino acids long. With 2 bases removed from V and 3 bases from J, the gap between germline ends came to 9 bases.

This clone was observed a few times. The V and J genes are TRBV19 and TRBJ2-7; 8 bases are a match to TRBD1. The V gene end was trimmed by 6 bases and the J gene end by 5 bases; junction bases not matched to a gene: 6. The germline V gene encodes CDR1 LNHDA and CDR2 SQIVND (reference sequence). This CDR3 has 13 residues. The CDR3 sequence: CASRPTGDHEQYF. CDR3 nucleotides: TGTGCCAGTAGACCGACAGGGGACCACGAGCAGTACTTC.

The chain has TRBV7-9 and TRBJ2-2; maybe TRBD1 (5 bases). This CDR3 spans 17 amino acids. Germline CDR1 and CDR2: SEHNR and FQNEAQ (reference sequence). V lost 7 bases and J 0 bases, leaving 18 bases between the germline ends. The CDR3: CASTSRGGSANTGELFF. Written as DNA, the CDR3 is TGTGCCAGCACCTCTAGGGGCGGCTCCGCGAACACCGGGGAGCTGTTTTTT.

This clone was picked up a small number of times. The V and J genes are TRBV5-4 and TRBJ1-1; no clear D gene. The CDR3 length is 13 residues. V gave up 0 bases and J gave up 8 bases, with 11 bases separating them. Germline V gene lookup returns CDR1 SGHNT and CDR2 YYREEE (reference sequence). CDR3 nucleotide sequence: TGTGCCAGCAGCTTGGAGCACAGACCCGAAGCTTTCTTT. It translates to CASSLEHRPEAFF. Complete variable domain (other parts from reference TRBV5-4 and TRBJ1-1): ETGVTQSPTHLIKTRGQQVTLRCSSQSGHNTVSWYQQALGQGPQFIFQYYREEENGRGNFPPRFSGLQFPNYSSELNVNALELDDSALYLCASSLEHRPEAFFGQGTRLTVV.

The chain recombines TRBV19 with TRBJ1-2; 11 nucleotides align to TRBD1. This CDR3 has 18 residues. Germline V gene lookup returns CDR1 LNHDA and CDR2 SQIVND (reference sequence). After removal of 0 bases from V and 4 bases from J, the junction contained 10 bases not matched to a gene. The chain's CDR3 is CASSIDPDRGLGTYGYTF. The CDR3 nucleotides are TGTGCCAGTAGTATAGATCCGGACAGGGGGCTTGGGACCTATGGCTACACCTTC.

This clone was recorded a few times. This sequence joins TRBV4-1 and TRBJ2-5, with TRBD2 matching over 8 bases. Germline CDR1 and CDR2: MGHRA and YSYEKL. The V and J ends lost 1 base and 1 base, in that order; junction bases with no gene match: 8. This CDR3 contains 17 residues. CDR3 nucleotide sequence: TGCGCCAGCAGCCAAGGGGTACTAGCGGAGTTCCAAGAGACCCAGTACTTC. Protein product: CASSQGVLAEFQETQYF.

CDR3 sequence: CASSGVGVYEQYF. The CDR3, as DNA: TGTGCCAGCAGCGGTGTAGGAGTCTACGAGCAGTACTTC. The rearrangement links TRBV2 to TRBJ2-7; no firm D call. The CDR3 has 13 amino acids. The germline V gene encodes CDR1 SNHLY and CDR2 FYNNEI. Trimming removed 6 bases from V and 3 bases from J, with 12 bases in between.

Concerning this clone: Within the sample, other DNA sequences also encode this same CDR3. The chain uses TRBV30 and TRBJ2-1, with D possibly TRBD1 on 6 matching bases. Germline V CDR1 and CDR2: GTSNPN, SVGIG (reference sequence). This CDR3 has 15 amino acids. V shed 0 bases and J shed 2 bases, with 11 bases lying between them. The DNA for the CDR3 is TGTGCCTGGAGTGTAGGGCAGGGGCCCTACAATGAGCAGTTCTTC. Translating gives CAWSVGQGPYNEQFF.

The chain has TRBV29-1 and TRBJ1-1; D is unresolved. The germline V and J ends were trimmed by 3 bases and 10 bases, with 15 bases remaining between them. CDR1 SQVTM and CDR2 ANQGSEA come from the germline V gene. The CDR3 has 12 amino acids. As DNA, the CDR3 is TGCAGCGTTGACAGAGGGAGCAGAGGAGCTTTCTTT. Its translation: CSVDRGSRGAFF.